This T cell receptor beta chain appears in the sequencing data of a study of PD-L1 blockade in urothelial cancer. Study as a whole: Beginning at some point between 2013 and 2014, patients received atezolizumab, given as 1,200 mg intravenously every 3 weeks. Blood samples contained a median 141,255 T cells. Study-wide points: Having blood TCR clonality under the median before treatment predicted better survival.

Regarding time point: peripheral blood 6 weeks after treatment start. Libraries were prepared by immunoSEQ multiplex PCR; TCRdb keeps only in-frame clonotypes and omits some of them. In the table there are about 120,000 clones, around 89% of which are singletons. Of note for this clone: Its antigen remains unidentified.

The sample in question was PBMCs, obtained around atezolizumab (anti-PD-L1) treatment. The source of this sequence is a man aged 60 to 75 with urothelial cancer.

For the CDR3, the DNA is TGTGCGACTAGGGGCTTCCATAGCAATCAGCCCCAGCATTTT. Residues: CATRGFHSNQPQHF. This chain links TRBV27 with TRBJ1-5; perhaps TRBD1 as D (5 bases). Germline V gives CDR1 MNHEY, CDR2 SMNVEV (reference sequence). The length of the CDR3 is 14 residues.